This T cell receptor (beta chain) is from a study of cytomegalovirus exposure and HLA in healthy donors. Study background: The Caucasian-associated ancestry cluster held roughly 78% of 398 genotyped donors.

As to this clone: Its antigen is currently unknown.

The V segment lost 1 base and the J segment 2 bases; nucleotides outside the gene matches: 5. This CDR3 is built from 16 residues. Germline assignment: CDR1 SGHTA and CDR2 FQGNSA. The PCR was carried out with 60 Vbeta primers and 13 Jbeta primers. Sequencing used immunoSEQ multiplex PCR; TCRdb keeps in-frame clones, though not all of them. This repertoire shows around 110,000 clones, about 86% found once; its top ten account for 3% to 5%. General study results and limits: Association of a missense DCLRE1C variant with TCR beta V- and J-gene trimming was reported in a later analysis. It was shown in a later analysis that HLA-associated TCR beta chains were more clonally expanded than other, equally common chains.

The genes are TRBV7-2 and TRBJ2-1, with 7 bases fitting TRBD2. This sequence originates from a woman aged 25 to 45 in good health and CMV-seronegative. Sequences were obtained from PBMCs. CDR3 DNA sequence: TGTGCCAGCAGCTTAGGGGGGAGCGGGACCTACAATGAGCAGTTCTTC. Residues: CASSLGGSGTYNEQFF.